This T cell receptor beta chain was obtained from a study of graft-versus-host responses after intestinal transplantation. The CDR3 runs 15 residues. Germline CDR1 reads SGHDT; CDR2 reads YYEEEE. V was pared by 4 bases and J by 1 base, with 14 bases between. TCRdb keeps only in-frame clones here, not all; method: immunoSEQ multiplex PCR. The repertoire has about 51,000 clones, 89% of them found once; the top ten carry over 0.55%. This clone was counted a few times. Antigen unknown. V usage is TRBV5-6 and J usage is TRBJ1-1; possibly TRBD1 for D (6 bases). The specimen comprised unstimulated CD4+ T cells sorted from spleen or lymph node cells, sampled before transplant. This receptor was identified in a human donor who was the organ donor for an intestinal transplant. The CDR3 spells CASSGQQGPNTEAFF. CDR3 bases: TGTGCCAGCAGCGGTCAACAGGGACCGAACACTGAAGCTTTCTTT.